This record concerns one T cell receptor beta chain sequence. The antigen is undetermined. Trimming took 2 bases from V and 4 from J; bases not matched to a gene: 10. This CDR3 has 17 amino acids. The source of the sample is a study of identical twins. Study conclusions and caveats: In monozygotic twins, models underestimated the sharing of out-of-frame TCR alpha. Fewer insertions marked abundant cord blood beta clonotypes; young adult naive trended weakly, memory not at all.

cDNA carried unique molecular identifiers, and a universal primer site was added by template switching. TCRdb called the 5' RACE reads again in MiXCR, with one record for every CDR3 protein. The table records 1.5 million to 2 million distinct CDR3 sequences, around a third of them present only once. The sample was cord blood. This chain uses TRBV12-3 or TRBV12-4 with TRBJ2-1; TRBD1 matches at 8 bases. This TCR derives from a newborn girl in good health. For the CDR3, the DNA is TGTGCCAGCAGTTTACGACGGTCCAGGGGGCGTTACAATGAGCAGTTCTTC. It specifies CASSLRRSRGRYNEQFF.